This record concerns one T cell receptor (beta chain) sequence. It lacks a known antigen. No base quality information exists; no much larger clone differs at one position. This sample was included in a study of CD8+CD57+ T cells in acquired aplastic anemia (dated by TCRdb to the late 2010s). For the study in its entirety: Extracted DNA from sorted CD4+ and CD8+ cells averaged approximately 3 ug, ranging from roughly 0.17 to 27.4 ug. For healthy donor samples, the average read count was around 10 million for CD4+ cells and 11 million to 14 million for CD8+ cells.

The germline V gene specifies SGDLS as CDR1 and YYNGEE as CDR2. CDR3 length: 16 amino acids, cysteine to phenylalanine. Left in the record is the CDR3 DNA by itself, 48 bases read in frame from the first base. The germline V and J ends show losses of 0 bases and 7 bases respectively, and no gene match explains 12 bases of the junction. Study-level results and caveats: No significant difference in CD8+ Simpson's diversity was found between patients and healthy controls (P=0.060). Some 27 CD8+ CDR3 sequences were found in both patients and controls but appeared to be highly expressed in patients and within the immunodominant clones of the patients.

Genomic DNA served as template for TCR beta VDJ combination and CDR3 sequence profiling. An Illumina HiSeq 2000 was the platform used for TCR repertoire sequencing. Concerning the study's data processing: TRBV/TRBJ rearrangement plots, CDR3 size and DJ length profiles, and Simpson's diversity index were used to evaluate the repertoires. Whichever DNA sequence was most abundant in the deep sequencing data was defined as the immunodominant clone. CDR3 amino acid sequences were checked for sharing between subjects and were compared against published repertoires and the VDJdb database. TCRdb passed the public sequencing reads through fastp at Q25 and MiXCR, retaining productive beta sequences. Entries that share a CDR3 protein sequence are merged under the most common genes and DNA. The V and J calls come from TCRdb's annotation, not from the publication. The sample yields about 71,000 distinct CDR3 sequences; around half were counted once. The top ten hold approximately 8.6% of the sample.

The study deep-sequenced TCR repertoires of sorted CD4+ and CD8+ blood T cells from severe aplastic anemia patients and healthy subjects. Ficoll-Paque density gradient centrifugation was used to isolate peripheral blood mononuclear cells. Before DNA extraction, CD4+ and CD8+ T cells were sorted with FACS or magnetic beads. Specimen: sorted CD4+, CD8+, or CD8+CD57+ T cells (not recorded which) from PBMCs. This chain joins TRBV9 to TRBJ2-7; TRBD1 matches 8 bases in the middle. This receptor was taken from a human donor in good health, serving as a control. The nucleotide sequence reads TGTGCCAGCAGCGTAGGGGCAGGGACAGGCTTAAAAGAGCAGTACTTC. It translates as CASSVGAGTGLKEQYF. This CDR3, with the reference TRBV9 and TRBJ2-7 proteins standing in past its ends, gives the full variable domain DSGVTQTPKHLITATGQRVTLRCSPRSGDLSVYWYQQSLDQGLQFLIQYYNGEERAKGNILERFSAQQFPDLHSELNLSSLELGDSALYFCASSVGAGTGLKEQYFGPGTRLTVT.